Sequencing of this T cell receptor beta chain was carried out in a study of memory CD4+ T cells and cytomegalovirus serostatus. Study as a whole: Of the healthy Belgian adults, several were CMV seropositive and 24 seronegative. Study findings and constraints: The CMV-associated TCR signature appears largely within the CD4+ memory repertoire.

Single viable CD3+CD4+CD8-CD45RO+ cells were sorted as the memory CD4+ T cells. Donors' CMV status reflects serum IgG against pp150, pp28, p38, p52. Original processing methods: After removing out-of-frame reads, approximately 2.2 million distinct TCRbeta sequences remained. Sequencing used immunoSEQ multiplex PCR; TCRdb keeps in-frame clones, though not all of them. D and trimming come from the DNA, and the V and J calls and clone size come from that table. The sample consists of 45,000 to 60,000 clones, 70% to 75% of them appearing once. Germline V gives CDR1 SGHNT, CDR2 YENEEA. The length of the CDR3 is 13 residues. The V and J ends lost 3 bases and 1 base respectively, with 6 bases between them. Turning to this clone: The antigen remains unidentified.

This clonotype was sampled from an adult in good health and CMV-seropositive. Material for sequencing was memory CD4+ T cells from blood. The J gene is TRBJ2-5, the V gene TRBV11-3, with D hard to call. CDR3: CASSLGGQETQYF. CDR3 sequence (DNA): TGTGCCAGCAGCTTGGGCGGCCAAGAGACCCAGTACTTC.